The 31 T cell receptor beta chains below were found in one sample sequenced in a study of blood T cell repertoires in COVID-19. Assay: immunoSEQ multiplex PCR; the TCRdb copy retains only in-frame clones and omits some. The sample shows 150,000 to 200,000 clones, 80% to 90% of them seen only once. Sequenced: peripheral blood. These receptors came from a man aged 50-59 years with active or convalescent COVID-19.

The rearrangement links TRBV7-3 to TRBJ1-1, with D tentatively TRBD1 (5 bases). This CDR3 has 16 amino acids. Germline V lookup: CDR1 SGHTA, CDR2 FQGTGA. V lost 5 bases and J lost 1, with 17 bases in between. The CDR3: CASSERDRRKNTEAFF. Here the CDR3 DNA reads TGTGCCAGCAGCGAGCGGGACCGCAGAAAGAACACTGAAGCTTTCTTT. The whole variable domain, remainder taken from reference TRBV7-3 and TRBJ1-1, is GAGVSQTPSNKVTEKGKYVELRCDPISGHTALYWYRQSLGQGPEFLIYFQGTGAADDSGLPNDRFFAVRPEGSVSTLKIQRTERGDSAVYLCASSERDRRKNTEAFFGQGTRLTVV.

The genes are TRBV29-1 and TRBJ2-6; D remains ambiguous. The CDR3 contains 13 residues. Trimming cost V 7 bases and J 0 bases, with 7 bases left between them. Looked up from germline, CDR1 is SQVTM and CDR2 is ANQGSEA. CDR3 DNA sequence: TGCAGCGCCGCGGCCTCTGGGGCCAACGTCCTGACTTTC. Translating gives CSAAASGANVLTF.

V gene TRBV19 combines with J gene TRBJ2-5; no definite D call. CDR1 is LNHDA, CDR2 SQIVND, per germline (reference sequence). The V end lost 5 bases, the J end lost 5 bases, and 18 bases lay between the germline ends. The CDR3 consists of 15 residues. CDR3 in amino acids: CASSDEVGKRETQYF. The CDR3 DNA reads TGTGCCAGTAGTGACGAGGTCGGCAAGCGCGAGACCCAGTACTTC. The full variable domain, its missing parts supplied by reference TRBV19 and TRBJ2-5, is DGGITQSPKYLFRKEGQNVTLSCEQNLNHDAMYWYRQDPGQGLRLIYYSQIVNDFQKGDIAEGYSVSREKKESFPLTVTSAQKNPTAFYLCASSDEVGKRETQYFGPGTRLLVL.

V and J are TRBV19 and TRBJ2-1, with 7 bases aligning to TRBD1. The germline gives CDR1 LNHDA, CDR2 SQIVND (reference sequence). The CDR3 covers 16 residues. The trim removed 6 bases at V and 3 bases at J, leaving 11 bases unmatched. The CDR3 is CASSRQGTANYNEQFF. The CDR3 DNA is TGTGCCAGTAGCAGGCAGGGGACAGCAAACTACAATGAGCAGTTCTTC.

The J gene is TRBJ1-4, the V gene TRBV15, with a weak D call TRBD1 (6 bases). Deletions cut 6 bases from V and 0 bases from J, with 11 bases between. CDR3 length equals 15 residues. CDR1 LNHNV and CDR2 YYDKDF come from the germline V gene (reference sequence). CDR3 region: CATRGEGATNEKLFF. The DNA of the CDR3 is TGTGCCACCAGAGGGGAGGGGGCAACTAATGAAAAACTGTTTTTT.

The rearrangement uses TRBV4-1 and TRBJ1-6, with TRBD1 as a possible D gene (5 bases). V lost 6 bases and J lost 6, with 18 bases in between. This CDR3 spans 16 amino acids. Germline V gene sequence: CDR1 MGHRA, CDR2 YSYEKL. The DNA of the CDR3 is TGCGCCAGCAGTTACGAAGCGACAGACACTAATTCACCCCTCCACTTT. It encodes CASSYEATDTNSPLHF.

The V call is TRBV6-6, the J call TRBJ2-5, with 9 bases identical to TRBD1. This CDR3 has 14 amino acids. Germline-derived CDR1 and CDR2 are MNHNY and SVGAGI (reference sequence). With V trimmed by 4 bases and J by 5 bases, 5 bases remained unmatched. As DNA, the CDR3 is TGTGCCAGCAGTTCCGGGACAGGGCGGGAGACCCAGTACTTC. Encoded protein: CASSSGTGRETQYF.

CDR3 protein: CASSDRRDSPYEQYF. CDR3 nucleotide sequence: TGTGCCAGCAGTGACCGGCGGGACAGCCCCTACGAGCAGTACTTC. V usage is TRBV6-2 or TRBV6-3 and J usage is TRBJ2-7, with D possibly TRBD1 on 7 matching bases. The CDR3 totals 15 residues. Germline loops: CDR1 MNHEY, CDR2 SVGEGT. V was clipped by 5 bases and J by 2 bases, with 16 bases between them.

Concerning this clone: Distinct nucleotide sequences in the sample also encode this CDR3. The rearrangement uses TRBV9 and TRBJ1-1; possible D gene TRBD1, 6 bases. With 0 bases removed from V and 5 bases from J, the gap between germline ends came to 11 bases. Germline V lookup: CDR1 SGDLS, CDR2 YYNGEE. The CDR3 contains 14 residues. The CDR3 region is CASSVEGGRTEAFF. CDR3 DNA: TGTGCCAGCAGCGTAGAGGGGGGGCGTACTGAAGCTTTCTTT.

As DNA, the CDR3 is TGTGCCAGCGGACAGAACCCTACTGAAGCTTTCTTT. It yields the protein CASGQNPTEAFF. The chain has TRBV28 and TRBJ1-1, with TRBD1 as a possible D gene (6 bases). The V end was cut by 8 bases, the J end by 5 bases, with 12 bases between. Germline-derived CDR1 and CDR2 are MDHEN and SYDVKM. The length of the CDR3 is 12 residues.

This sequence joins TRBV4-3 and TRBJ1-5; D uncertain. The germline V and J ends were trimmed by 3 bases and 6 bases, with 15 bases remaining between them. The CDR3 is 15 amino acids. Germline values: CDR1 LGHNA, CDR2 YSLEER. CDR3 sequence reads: CASSQTFSGSQPQHF. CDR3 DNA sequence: TGCGCCAGCAGCCAGACATTCTCGGGAAGTCAGCCCCAGCATTTT.

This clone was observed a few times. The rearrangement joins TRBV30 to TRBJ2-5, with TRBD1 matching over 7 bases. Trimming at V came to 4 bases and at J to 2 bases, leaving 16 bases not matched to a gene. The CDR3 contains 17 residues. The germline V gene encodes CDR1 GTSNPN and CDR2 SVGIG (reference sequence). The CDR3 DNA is TGTGCCTGGAAACCCATGGACAGGAAGATAAGACAAGAGACCCAGTACTTC. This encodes CAWKPMDRKIRQETQYF.

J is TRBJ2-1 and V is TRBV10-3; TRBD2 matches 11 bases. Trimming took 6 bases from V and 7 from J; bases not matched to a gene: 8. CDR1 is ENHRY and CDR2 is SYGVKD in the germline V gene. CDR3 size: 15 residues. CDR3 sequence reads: CAIRPLAGAGNEQFF. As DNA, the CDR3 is TGTGCCATCAGACCACTAGCGGGGGCTGGAAATGAGCAGTTCTTC.

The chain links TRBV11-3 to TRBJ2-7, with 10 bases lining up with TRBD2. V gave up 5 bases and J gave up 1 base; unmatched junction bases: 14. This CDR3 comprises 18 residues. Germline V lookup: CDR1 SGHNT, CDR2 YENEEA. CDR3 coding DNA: TGTGCCAGCAGCCAAAAAAGCGGGAGGGCCCTGTTGTCCTACGAGCAGTACTTC. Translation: CASSQKSGRALLSYEQYF.

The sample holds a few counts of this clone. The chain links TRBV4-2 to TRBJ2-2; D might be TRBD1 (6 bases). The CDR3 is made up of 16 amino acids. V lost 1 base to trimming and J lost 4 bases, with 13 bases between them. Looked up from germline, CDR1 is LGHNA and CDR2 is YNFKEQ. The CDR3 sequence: CASSQGAGVGTGELFF. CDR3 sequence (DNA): TGTGCCAGCAGCCAAGGGGCAGGGGTTGGCACCGGGGAGCTGTTTTTT.

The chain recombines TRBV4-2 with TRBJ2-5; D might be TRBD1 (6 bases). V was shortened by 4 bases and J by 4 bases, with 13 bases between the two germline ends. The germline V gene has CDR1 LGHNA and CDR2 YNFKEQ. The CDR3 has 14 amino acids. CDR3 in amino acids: CASSPGVAGETQYF. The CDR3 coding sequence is TGTGCCAGCAGCCCAGGGGTCGCGGGAGAGACCCAGTACTTC.

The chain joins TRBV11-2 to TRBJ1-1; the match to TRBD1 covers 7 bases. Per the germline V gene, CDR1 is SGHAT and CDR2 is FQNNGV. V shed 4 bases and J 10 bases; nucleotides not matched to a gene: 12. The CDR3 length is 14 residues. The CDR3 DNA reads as TGTGCCAGCAGCTACGGACGGGACAGCAATCGAGCTTTCTTT. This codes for CASSYGRDSNRAFF.

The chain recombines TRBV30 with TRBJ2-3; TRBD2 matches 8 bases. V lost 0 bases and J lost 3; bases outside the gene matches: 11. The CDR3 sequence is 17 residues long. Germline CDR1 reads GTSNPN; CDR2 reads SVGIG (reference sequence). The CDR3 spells CAWSVGPGGPGTDTQYF. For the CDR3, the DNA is TGTGCCTGGAGTGTAGGTCCGGGGGGGCCCGGGACAGATACGCAGTATTTT.

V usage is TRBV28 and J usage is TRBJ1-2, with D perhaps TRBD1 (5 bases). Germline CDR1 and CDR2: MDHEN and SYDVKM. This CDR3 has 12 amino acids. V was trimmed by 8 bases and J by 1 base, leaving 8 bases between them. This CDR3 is CASLQGNYGYTF. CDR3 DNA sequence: TGTGCCAGCCTCCAGGGTAACTATGGCTACACCTTC.

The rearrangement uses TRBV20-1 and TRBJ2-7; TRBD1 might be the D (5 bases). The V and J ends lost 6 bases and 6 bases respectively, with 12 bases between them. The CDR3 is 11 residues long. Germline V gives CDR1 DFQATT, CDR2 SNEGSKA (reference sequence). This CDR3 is CSAQRGPEQYF. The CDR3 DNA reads TGCAGTGCACAAAGGGGTCCCGAGCAGTACTTC.

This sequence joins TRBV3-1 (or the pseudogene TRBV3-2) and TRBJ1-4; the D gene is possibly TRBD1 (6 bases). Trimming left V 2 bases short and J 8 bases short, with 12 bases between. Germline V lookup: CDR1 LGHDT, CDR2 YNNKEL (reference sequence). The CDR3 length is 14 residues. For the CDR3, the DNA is TGTGCCAGCAGCCAAACAGGGAGTGGGGAAAAACTGTTTTTT. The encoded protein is CASSQTGSGEKLFF.

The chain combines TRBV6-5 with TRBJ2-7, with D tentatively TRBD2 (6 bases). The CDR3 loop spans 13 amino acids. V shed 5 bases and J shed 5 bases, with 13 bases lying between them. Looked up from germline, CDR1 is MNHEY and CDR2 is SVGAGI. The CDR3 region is CASSTRGSDEQYF. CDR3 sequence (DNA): TGTGCCAGCAGTACCCGGGGGTCTGACGAGCAGTACTTC.

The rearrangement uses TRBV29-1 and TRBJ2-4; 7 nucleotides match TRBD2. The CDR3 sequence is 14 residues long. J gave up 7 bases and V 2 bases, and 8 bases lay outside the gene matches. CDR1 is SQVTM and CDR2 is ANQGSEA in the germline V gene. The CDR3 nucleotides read TGCAGCGTTGAACGGTCGGGAGGTGGGAACATTCAGTACTTC. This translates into CSVERSGGGNIQYF.

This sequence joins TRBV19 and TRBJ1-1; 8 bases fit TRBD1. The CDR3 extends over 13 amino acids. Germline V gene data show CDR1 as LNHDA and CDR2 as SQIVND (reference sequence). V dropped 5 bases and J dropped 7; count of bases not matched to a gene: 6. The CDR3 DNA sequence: TGTGCCAGTAGTTTCACCGGACAGGGTGAAGCTTTCTTT. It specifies CASSFTGQGEAFF.

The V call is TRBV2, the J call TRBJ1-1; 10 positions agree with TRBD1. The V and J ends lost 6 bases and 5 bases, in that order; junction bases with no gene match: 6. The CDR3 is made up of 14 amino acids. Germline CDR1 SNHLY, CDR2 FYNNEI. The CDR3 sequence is CASRTGGASTEAFF. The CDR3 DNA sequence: TGTGCCAGCAGGACAGGGGGCGCGAGTACTGAAGCTTTCTTT.

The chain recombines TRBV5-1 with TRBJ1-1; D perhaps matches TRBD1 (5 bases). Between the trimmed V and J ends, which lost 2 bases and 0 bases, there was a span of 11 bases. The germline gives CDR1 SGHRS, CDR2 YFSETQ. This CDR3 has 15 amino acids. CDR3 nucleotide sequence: TGCGCCAGCAGCTTTGACAGCCCCATGAACACTGAAGCTTTCTTT. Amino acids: CASSFDSPMNTEAFF.

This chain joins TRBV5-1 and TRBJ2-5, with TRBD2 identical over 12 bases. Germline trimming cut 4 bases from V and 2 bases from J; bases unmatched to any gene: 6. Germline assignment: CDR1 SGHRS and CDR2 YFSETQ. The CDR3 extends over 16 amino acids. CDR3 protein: CASSPRLAGEQETQYF. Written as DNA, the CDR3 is TGCGCCAGCAGCCCCCGACTAGCGGGAGAACAAGAGACCCAGTACTTC. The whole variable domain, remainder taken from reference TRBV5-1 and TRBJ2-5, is KAGVTQTPRYLIKTRGQQVTLSCSPISGHRSVSWYQQTPGQGLQFLFEYFSETQRNKGNFPGRFSGRQFSNSRSEMNVSTLELGDSALYLCASSPRLAGEQETQYFGPGTRLLVL.

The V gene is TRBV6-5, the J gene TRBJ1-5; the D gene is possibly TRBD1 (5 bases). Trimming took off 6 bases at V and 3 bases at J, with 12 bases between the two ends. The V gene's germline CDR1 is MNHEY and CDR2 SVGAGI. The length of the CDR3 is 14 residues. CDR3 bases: TGTGCCAGCAGCACCGACAGCAACAATCAGCCCCAGCATTTT. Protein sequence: CASSTDSNNQPQHF.

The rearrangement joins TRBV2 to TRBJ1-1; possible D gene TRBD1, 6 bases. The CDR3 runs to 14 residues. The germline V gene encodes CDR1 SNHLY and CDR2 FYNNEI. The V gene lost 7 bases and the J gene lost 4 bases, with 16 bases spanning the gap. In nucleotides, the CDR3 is TGTGCCAGCAATGGTCGGGGGGCCGGCACTGAAGCTTTCTTT. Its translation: CASNGRGAGTEAFF.

Here the CDR3 reads CSAGPDRASGYTF. DNA of the CDR3: TGCAGCGCCGGACCGGACAGGGCGAGTGGCTACACCTTC. The genes are TRBV29-1 and TRBJ1-2, with 8 bases fitting TRBD1. The CDR3 totals 13 residues. Germline CDR1 and CDR2: SQVTM and ANQGSEA. Germline trimming cut 7 bases from V and 7 bases from J; bases unmatched to any gene: 11.

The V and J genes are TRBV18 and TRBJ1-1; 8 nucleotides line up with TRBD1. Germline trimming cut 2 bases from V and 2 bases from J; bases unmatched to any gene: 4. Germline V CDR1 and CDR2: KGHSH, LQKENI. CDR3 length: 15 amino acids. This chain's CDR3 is CASSPGQGFNTEAFF. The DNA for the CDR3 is TGTGCCAGCTCACCAGGACAGGGATTTAACACTGAAGCTTTCTTT.